This T cell receptor beta chain was sequenced for a study of Graves' ophthalmopathy and Graves' hyperthyroidism. Study outcomes and limitations: At approximately 70% sensitivity and 72.22% specificity, the model predicted progression of the ophthalmopathy.

In its sample, this clonotype was seen many times. The antigen remains unidentified. CDR1 and CDR2 (germline): LNHDA, SQIVND (reference sequence). The V gene lost 3 bases and the J gene lost 7 bases, with 15 bases spanning the gap. This CDR3 contains 14 residues. Scientists amplified the TCR beta CDR3 regions from RNA transcripts. The first-round RT-PCR employed HTBI primers together with the Qiagen OneStep RT-PCR kit. A multiplex PCR was then performed as the second round. TCRdb recomputed calls from the multiplex PCR reads with MiXCR, one row per CDR3 protein. The table shows more than 550,000 distinct CDR3 sequences, with about 38% occurring only once. CAS ≥3, NOSPECS ≥4, moderate-to-severe activity and duration under 3 months marked donors with ophthalmopathy. PBMCs stemmed from 9 to 10 ml of fresh peripheral blood.

The TCR was taken from an adult man with Graves' ophthalmopathy. This chain links TRBV19 with TRBJ2-5; D uncertain. Sequencing was carried out using peripheral blood. CDR3 sequence: CASSMLGDPRTQYF. CDR3 in DNA: TGTGCCAGTAGTATGTTAGGTGATCCTAGGACCCAGTACTTC.